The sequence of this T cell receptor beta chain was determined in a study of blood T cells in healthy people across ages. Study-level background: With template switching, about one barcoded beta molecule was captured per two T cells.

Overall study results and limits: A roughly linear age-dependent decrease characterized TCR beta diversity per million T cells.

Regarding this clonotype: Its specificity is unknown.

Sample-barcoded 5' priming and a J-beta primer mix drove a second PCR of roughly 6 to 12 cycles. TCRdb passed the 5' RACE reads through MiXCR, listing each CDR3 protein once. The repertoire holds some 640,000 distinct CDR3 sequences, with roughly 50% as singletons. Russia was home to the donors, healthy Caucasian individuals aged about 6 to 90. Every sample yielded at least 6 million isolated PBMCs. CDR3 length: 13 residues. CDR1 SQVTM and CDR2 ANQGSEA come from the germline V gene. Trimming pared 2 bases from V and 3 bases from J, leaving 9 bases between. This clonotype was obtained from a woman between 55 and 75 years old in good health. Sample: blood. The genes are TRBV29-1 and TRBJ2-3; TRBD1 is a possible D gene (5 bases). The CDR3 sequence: CSVEPRATDTQYF. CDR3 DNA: TGCAGCGTTGAACCCAGGGCGACAGATACGCAGTATTTT.